One sample yielded the 21 T cell receptor beta chains listed below, sequenced in a study of T cell clones after liver transplantation. Using immunoSEQ multiplex PCR, the repertoire was profiled, and TCRdb retains in-frame clones only, with some absent. The sample includes 40,000 to 65,000 clones, approximately 84% seen only once; the top ten take over 7%. Material: CD4+ T cells from blood, obtained before liver transplant. The source is a human donor who received a liver transplant.

This clone was recorded a few times. The rearrangement uses TRBV5-1 and TRBJ1-1; possible D gene TRBD1, 5 bases. The ends were cut back, 0 bases at V and 0 bases at J, with 9 bases in the middle. CDR3 size: 15 residues. CDR1 and CDR2 from the germline V gene are SGHRS and YFSETQ. The CDR3 sequence is CASSLGQTLNTEAFF. The CDR3 nucleotides are TGCGCCAGCAGCTTGGGACAGACCTTGAACACTGAAGCTTTCTTT. Using reference TRBV5-1 and TRBJ1-1 for the parts outside the CDR3, the full variable domain is KAGVTQTPRYLIKTRGQQVTLSCSPISGHRSVSWYQQTPGQGLQFLFEYFSETQRNKGNFPGRFSGRQFSNSRSEMNVSTLELGDSALYLCASSLGQTLNTEAFFGQGTRLTVV.

The chain joins TRBV11-2 to TRBJ2-3, with D perhaps matching TRBD2 (5 bases). V was shortened by 5 bases and J by 2 bases, with 14 bases between the two germline ends. The CDR3 loop spans 15 amino acids. Germline values: CDR1 SGHAT, CDR2 FQNNGV. CDR3 bases: TGTGCCAGCAGCCCACACGGGAAGGTCACAGATACGCAGTATTTT. Residues: CASSPHGKVTDTQYF.

The CDR3 spells CASRHDRGHAFF. The CDR3 DNA follows: TGTGCCAGCAGACACGACAGGGGGCACGCTTTCTTT. The chain is built from TRBV6-6 and TRBJ1-1; TRBD1 aligns across 10 bases. The CDR3 has 12 amino acids. Germline CDR1 is MNHNY and CDR2 is SVGAGI (reference sequence). V shed 6 bases, J shed 11 bases, and the junction held 6 bases outside the gene matches.

This chain uses TRBV14 with TRBJ2-7; 8 bases align to TRBD2. V lost 4 bases, J lost 2 bases, and 7 bases stayed unmatched. CDR1 is SGHDN and CDR2 is FVKESK in the germline V gene. The CDR3 has 15 residues. The CDR3, as DNA: TGTGCCAGCAGCCTCGCGAGCGGGGGAACCTACGAGCAGTACTTC. Translation: CASSLASGGTYEQYF.

CDR3 DNA sequence: TGTGCCAGCAGCTCAGGCCGGGACACTGAAGCTTTCTTT. The encoded protein is CASSSGRDTEAFF. The chain combines TRBV5-5 with TRBJ1-1; D unresolved. CDR3 length: 13 residues. V lost 3 bases to trimming and J lost 3 bases, with 9 bases between them. Per germline, CDR1 SGHKS and CDR2 YYEKEE (reference sequence).

As to this clone: Relative to the germline gene, one junction end is altered; a read error may explain this. The rearrangement links TRBV2 to TRBJ1-6; D not certain. Germline V gene sequence: CDR1 SNHLY, CDR2 FYNNEI. The CDR3 has 15 residues. The CDR3: CASSEQARDNSSLHF. DNA of the CDR3: TGTGCCAGCAGTGAGCAGGCCCGAGATAATTCATCCCTCCACTTT.

The rearrangement joins TRBV14 to TRBJ2-1, with 12 bases aligning to TRBD2. Germline loops: CDR1 SGHDN, CDR2 FVKESK. This CDR3 region has 15 residues. Unmatched junction bases numbered 10, after V lost 6 bases and J lost 10 bases. CDR3: CASRKASGRAGEQFF. DNA for the CDR3: TGTGCCAGCAGAAAAGCTAGCGGGAGGGCCGGGGAGCAGTTCTTC.

This chain joins TRBV5-1 and TRBJ1-4; no definite D call. The CDR3 has 13 residues. Trimming took 0 bases from V and 5 from J, leaving 5 bases between them. CDR1 is SGHRS, CDR2 YFSETQ, per germline. In nucleotides, the CDR3 is TGCGCCAGCAGCTTGGAACCAAATGAAAAACTGTTTTTT. Amino acid sequence: CASSLEPNEKLFF.

This clone was seen many times. The CDR3 here is CASSAGVNRGTDTQYF. The CDR3 DNA follows: TGCGCCAGCAGCGCGGGCGTAAACCGAGGCACAGATACGCAGTATTTT. This chain connects TRBV4-3 to TRBJ2-3, with D possibly being TRBD2 (5 bases). The CDR3 is made up of 16 amino acids. Germline V gene sequence: CDR1 LGHNA, CDR2 YSLEER. Trimming pared 5 bases from V and 1 base from J, leaving 16 bases between.

This chain uses TRBV11-3 with TRBJ2-3, with TRBD2 identical over 7 bases. This CDR3 comprises 15 residues. V was pared by 1 base and J by 5 bases, with 6 bases of the junction left unmatched. Per germline, CDR1 SGHNT and CDR2 YENEEA. The chain's CDR3 is CASSLGLRGKDTQYF. The CDR3 DNA follows: TGTGCCAGCAGCTTAGGATTGCGGGGGAAAGATACGCAGTATTTT. Looking up the rest from reference TRBV11-3 and TRBJ2-3 gives the full variable domain: EAGVVQSPRYKIIEKKQPVAFWCNPISGHNTLYWYLQNLGQGPELLIRYENEEAVDDSQLPKDRFSAERLKGVDSTLKIQPAELGDSAVYLCASSLGLRGKDTQYFGPGTRLTVL.

This clone was seen just once. V is TRBV7-3 and J is TRBJ1-1, with D possibly matching TRBD1 (5 bases). The germline V gene has CDR1 SGHTA and CDR2 FQGTGA. The CDR3 totals 13 residues. The V end lost 6 bases, the J end lost 5 bases, and 13 bases lay between the germline ends. This chain's CDR3 is CASRGDSGTEAFF. CDR3 coding DNA: TGTGCCAGCAGAGGGGACTCGGGGACTGAAGCTTTCTTT.

The chain is built from TRBV10-3 and TRBJ2-6, with D hard to call. CDR1 ENHRY and CDR2 SYGVKD come from the germline V gene. The CDR3 covers 13 residues. Trimming removed 10 bases at V and 2 bases at J, with 9 bases between. This chain's CDR3 is CATTPPGANVLTF. CDR3 in DNA: TGTGCCACTACCCCGCCTGGGGCCAACGTCCTGACTTTC.

The V gene is TRBV6-5, the J gene TRBJ2-3, with unresolved D. The V end lost 0 bases, the J end lost 0 bases, and 7 bases lay between the germline ends. Germline lookup yields CDR1 MNHEY and CDR2 SVGAGI. The CDR3 has 15 amino acids. CDR3 sequence (DNA): TGTGCCAGCAGTTACTCCACCTATAGCACAGATACGCAGTATTTT. It codes for CASSYSTYSTDTQYF.

This sequence joins TRBV5-5 and TRBJ2-5, with 10 bases lining up with TRBD2. V lost 3 bases, J lost 2 bases, and 4 bases stayed unmatched. The CDR3 totals 15 residues. The germline V gene encodes CDR1 SGHKS and CDR2 YYEKEE (reference sequence). CDR3 DNA: TGTGCCAGCAGCTCCCTAGCGGGGGATCAAGAGACCCAGTACTTC. Protein sequence: CASSSLAGDQETQYF.

J is TRBJ1-6 and V is TRBV6-1; D is unresolved. V was trimmed by 2 bases and J by 0 bases, leaving 5 bases between them. This CDR3 is 15 amino acids long. The germline V gene has CDR1 MNHNS and CDR2 SASEGT. The CDR3 DNA follows: TGTGCCAGCAGTGAACGGAGCTCCTATAATTCACCCCTCCACTTT. This codes for CASSERSSYNSPLHF.

The V gene is TRBV9, the J gene TRBJ1-6; possible D gene TRBD1, 6 bases. The V gene lost 3 bases and the J gene lost 8 bases, with 12 bases spanning the gap. Per the germline V gene, CDR1 is SGDLS and CDR2 is YYNGEE. This CDR3 spans 14 amino acids. The CDR3 loop is CASSAGAGDSPLHF. The CDR3 coding sequence is TGTGCCAGCAGCGCGGGGGCGGGGGATTCACCCCTCCACTTT. The full variable domain, with the rest looked up from reference TRBV9 and TRBJ1-6, is DSGVTQTPKHLITATGQRVTLRCSPRSGDLSVYWYQQSLDQGLQFLIQYYNGEERAKGNILERFSAQQFPDLHSELNLSSLELGDSALYFCASSAGAGDSPLHFGNGTRLTVT.

The rearrangement uses TRBV4-2 and TRBJ1-4, with no clear D. With 6 bases removed from V and 7 bases from J, the gap between germline ends came to 15 bases. The CDR3 is made up of 14 amino acids. Germline-derived CDR1 and CDR2 are LGHNA and YNFKEQ. In nucleotides, the CDR3 is TGTGCCAGCAGGCTCATGGGCGGCAGTGAAAAACTGTTTTTT. Translated: CASRLMGGSEKLFF.

The chain joins TRBV7-2 to TRBJ2-5, with D unclear. This CDR3 is 13 amino acids long. The V and J ends lost 5 bases and 3 bases respectively, with 10 bases between them. CDR1 is SGHTA, CDR2 FQGNSA, per germline. CDR3 DNA: TGTGCCAGCAGCCCCGGGCTAAAAGAGACCCAGTACTTC. It codes for CASSPGLKETQYF.

The genes are TRBV9 and TRBJ2-5, with D possibly being TRBD2 (6 bases). Deletions cut 0 bases from V and 1 base from J, with 7 bases between. CDR1 and CDR2 (germline): SGDLS, YYNGEE. This CDR3 has 14 residues. For the CDR3, the DNA is TGTGCCAGCAGCGTAGAGGGACTCCAAGAGACCCAGTACTTC. It yields the protein CASSVEGLQETQYF.

J is TRBJ2-3 and V is TRBV7-6; D not resolved. The CDR3 contains 15 residues. V gave up 4 bases and J gave up 2 bases, with 13 bases separating them. The germline V gene encodes CDR1 SGHVS and CDR2 FNYEAQ. CDR3 protein: CASSSSRIHTDTQYF. CDR3 sequence (DNA): TGTGCCAGCAGCTCCTCGCGGATTCACACAGATACGCAGTATTTT.

The genes are TRBV18 and TRBJ2-7, with D possibly being TRBD2 (5 bases). CDR3 length: 15 residues. Trimming stripped 0 bases from V and 7 bases from J, with 16 bases between. Germline CDR1 reads KGHSH; CDR2 reads LQKENI. This CDR3 reads CASSPPGTRSGEQYF. The CDR3 nucleotides read TGTGCCAGCTCACCACCTGGTACCCGTTCGGGGGAGCAGTACTTC.